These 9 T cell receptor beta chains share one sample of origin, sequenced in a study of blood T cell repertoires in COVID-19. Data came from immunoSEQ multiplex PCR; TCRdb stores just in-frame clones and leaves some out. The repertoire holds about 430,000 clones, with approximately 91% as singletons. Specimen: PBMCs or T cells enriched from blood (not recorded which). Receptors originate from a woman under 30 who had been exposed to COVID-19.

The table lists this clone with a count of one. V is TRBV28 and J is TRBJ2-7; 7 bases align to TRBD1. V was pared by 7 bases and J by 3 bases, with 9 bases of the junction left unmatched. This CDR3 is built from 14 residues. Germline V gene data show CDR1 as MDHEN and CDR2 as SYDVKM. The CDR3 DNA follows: TGTGCCAGCACCCTAGGGGGCTCCATCTACGAGCAGTACTTC. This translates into CASTLGGSIYEQYF.

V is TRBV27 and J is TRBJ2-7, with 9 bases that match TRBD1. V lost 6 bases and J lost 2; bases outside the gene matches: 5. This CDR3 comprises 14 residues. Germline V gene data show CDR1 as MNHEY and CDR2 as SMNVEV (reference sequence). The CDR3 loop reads CASSRTGAPYEQYF. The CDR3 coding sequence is TGTGCCAGCAGCAGGACAGGGGCACCCTACGAGCAGTACTTC.

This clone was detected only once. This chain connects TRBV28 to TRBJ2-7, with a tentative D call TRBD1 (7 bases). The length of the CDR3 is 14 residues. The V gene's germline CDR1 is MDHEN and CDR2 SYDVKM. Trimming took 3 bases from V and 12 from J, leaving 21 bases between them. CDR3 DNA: TGTGCCAGCAGTTTTGGGGGGCAAGGGGGCGTGTGGTACTTC. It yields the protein CASSFGGQGGVWYF.

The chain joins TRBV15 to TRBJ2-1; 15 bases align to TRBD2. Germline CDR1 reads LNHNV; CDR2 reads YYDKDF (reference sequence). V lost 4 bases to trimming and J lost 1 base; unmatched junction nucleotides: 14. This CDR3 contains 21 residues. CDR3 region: CATSTVRLGLAGGKSYNEQFF. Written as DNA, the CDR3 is TGTGCCACCAGCACGGTCCGACTGGGACTAGCGGGAGGAAAGTCCTACAATGAGCAGTTCTTC.

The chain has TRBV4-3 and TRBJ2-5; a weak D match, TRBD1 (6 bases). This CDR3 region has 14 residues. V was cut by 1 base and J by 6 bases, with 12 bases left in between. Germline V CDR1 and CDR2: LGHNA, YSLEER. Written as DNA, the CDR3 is TGCGCCAGCAGCCAAGGAAAGGGGGTGAAGACCCAGTACTTC. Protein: CASSQGKGVKTQYF.

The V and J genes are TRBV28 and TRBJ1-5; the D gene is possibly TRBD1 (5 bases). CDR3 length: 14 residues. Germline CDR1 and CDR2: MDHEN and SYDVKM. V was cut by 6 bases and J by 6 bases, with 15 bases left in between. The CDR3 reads CASSPTRGIQPQHF. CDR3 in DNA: TGTGCCAGCAGCCCTACAAGGGGAATTCAGCCCCAGCATTTT.

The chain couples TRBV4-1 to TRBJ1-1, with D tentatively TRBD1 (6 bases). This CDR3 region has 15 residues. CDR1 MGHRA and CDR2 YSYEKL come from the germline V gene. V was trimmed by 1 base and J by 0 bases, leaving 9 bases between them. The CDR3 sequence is CASSQGQALNTEAFF. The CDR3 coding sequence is TGCGCCAGCAGCCAAGGACAGGCCCTGAACACTGAAGCTTTCTTT.

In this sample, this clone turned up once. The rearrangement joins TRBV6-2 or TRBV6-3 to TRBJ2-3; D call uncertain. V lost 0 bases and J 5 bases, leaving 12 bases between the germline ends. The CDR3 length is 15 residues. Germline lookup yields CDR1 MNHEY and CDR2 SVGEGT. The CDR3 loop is CASSYSTAVRDTQYF. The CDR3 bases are TGTGCCAGCAGTTACTCAACGGCGGTGAGAGATACGCAGTATTTT.

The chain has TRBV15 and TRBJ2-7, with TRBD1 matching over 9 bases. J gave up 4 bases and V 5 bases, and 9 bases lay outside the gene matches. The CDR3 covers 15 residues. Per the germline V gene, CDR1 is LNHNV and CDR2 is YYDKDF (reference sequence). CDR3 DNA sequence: TGTGCCACCAGCGCCCGGCGGGACAGGGCTTACGAGCAGTACTTC. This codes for CATSARRDRAYEQYF.